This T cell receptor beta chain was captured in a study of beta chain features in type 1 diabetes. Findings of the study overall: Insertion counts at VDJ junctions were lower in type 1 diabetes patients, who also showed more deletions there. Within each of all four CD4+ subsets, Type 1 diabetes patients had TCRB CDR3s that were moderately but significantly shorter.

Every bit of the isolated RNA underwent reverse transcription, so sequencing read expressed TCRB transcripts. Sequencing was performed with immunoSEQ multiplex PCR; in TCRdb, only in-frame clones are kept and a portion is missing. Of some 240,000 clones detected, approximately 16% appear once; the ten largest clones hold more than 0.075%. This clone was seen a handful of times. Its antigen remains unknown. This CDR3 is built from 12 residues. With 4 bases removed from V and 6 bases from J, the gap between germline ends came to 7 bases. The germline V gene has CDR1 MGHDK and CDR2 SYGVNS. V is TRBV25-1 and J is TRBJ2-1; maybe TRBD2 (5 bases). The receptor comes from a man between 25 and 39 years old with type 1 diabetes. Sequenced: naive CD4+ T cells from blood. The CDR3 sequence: CASSAGFNEQFF. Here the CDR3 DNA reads TGTGCCAGCAGTGCGGGATTCAATGAGCAGTTCTTC.